This T cell receptor beta chain was recovered during a study of blood T cells in healthy people across ages. Alongside a J-beta primer mix, a sample-barcoded 5' primer served in a second PCR lasting about 7 to 11 cycles. TCRdb reprocessed the 5' RACE reads via MiXCR and lists one record per CDR3 protein. The table lists 450,000 to 650,000 distinct CDR3 sequences, more than 20% of them singletons. This clonotype has only a few counts. Trimming shortened V by 4 bases and J by 10 bases, and 13 bases separated the two germline ends. Germline assignment: CDR1 LNHNV and CDR2 YYDKDF (reference sequence). CDR3 length: 12 residues. The sample was also linked to a second study, of T cells of mothers and their children.

Sequenced sample: blood. This chain links TRBV15 with TRBJ1-2; no firm D call. The clonotype originates from a boy aged 5-17 years in good health. The CDR3 sequence: CATSTSDGPYTF. The CDR3 nucleotides read TGTGCCACCAGCACTTCGGACGGGCCCTACACCTTC.